This T cell receptor beta chain comes out of a study of human T cells and chemical hapten exposure. About the study: The upper back received 0.01% DPC by patch testing, with results read at 6 days.

Unique molecular identifiers were linked by the library to individual cDNA molecules. TCRdb re-analysed the RACE reads in MiXCR, keeping a single row per CDR3 protein. Among roughly 82,000 distinct CDR3 sequences, over 9.5% were seen once, and the ten largest hold 3.5%. Time point reported: patch test 1, 2 weeks after DPC sensitization. The treatment is: therapeutic diphenylcyclopropenone sensitization with weekly scalp DPC. In every case, blood was obtained before the patch test was applied. RNA extraction used unfractionated whole blood as the source of total RNA. This clonotype was observed a few times. The ends lost 1 base at V and 2 bases at J; junction bases unmatched: 6. The germline CDR1 and CDR2 sequences are DFQATT and SNEGSKA (reference sequence). The CDR3 is 16 residues long.

The receptor was isolated from a woman aged 60-75 years with alopecia areata. Some clones in this sample may be carry-over from other donors' samples. The sample consisted of whole blood, taken in connection with sensitization to the hapten diphenylcyclopropenone (DPC). The chain joins TRBV20-1 to TRBJ2-3, with TRBD2 matching over 10 bases. This CDR3 reads CSARVGSGGTTDTQYF. For the CDR3, the DNA is TGCAGTGCTAGAGTGGGTAGCGGGGGGACCACAGATACGCAGTATTTT.